The T cell receptor (beta chain) described here comes from a study of preoperative IRX-2 immunotherapy in early breast cancer. Treatment noted: preoperative locoregional IRX-2 cytokine immunotherapy. This phase Ib study tested locoregional IRX-2 cytokine immunotherapy given before surgery. This CDR3 is built from 13 residues. V lost 5 bases to trimming and J lost 7 bases; unmatched junction nucleotides: 4. Assay used: immunoSEQ multiplex PCR; TCRdb lists only in-frame clones, some missing. The repertoire holds about 98,000 clones, with 86% as singletons. This TCR was sampled from a human donor with breast cancer. Sequences were derived from tumor tissue, sampled after IRX-2 immunotherapy. V and J are TRBV7-1 and TRBJ1-3, with 8 bases lining up with TRBD1. TRBV7-1 is known as an ORF, though its function is uncertain. The CDR3 DNA reads TGTGCCAGCAGCCTGGACAGGGAGAACACCATATATTTT. This sequence encodes CASSLDRENTIYF.